This T cell receptor beta chain was retrieved from a study of shared clonotypes between healthy human individuals. General study results and limits: Among donors, clonotype sharing was expected to be affected by sequencing depth.

Donors comprised only Caucasian adults living in Nashville, Tennessee. The CDR3 is 14 residues long. V trimming: 5 bases; J trimming: 5 bases; junction bases outside the gene matches: 8. Per germline, CDR1 SGHKS and CDR2 YYEKEE (reference sequence). A remark on this clone: Its antigen is as yet unknown.

This table comes from immunoSEQ multiplex PCR, and its TCRdb copy is limited to in-frame clones, with some not included. The sample yields 400,000 or so clones, approximately 97% seen once. The origin of this receptor is a man aged 25 to 40 in good health. The V gene is TRBV5-5, the J gene TRBJ1-1, with TRBD1 identical over 8 bases. The sequencing sample was made of memory CD8+ T cells sorted from blood. Sample subset: CD45RO+ cells pooled with CCR7-negative TemRA cells. In DNA form, the CDR3 reads TGTGCCAGCAGGTTACAGGGGGGTGGTACTGAAGCTTTCTTT. This gives the protein CASRLQGGGTEAFF.